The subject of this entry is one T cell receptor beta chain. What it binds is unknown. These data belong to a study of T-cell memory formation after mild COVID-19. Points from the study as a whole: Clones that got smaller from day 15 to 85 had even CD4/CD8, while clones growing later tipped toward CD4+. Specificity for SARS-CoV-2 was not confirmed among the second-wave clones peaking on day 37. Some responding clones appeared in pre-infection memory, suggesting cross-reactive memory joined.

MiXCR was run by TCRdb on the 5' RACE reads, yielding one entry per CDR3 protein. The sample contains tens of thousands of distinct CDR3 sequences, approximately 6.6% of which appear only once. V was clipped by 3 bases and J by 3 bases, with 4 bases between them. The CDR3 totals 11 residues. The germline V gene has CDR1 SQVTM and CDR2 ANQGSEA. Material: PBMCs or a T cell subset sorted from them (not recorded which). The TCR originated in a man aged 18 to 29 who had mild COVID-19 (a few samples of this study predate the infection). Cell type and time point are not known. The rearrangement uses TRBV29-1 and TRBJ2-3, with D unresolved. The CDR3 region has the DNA TGCAGCGTTGACTCTACAGATACGCAGTATTTT. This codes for CSVDSTDTQYF.